The 11 T cell receptor beta chains below were found in one sample sequenced in a study of T cell repertoires in cytomegalovirus infection. MiXCR, applied by TCRdb to the reads, yields one record per CDR3 protein. The sample shows more than 75,000 distinct CDR3 sequences, 25% to 30% of them seen only once. These TCRs are of unknown antigen specificity. The specimen comprised CD8+ T cells from cultured PBMCs, sampled from culture after CMV antigen stimulation. These receptors originate from a human donor in good health (CMV status not recorded). Some clones in this sample may be carry-over from other donors' samples.

The rearrangement uses TRBV7-4 and TRBJ2-5, with a possible D match to TRBD2 (5 bases). Germline CDR1 and CDR2: SGHVT and SQSDAQ. The CDR3 runs 13 residues. With 2 bases removed from V and 5 bases from J, the gap between germline ends came to 9 bases. Here the CDR3 reads CASSLIAGETQYF. The CDR3 DNA reads TGTGCCAGCAGCTTAATTGCGGGCGAGACCCAGTACTTC.

The J gene is TRBJ2-1, the V gene TRBV4-2; the D is unclear. This CDR3 has 13 residues. The germline V gene encodes CDR1 LGHNA and CDR2 YNFKEQ. V shed 4 bases and J shed 4 bases, with 8 bases lying between them. CDR3 sequence: CASSPALYNEQFF. The CDR3 DNA is TGTGCCAGCAGCCCGGCCCTGTACAATGAGCAGTTCTTC.

In this sample, this clonotype turned up many times. This chain connects TRBV27 to TRBJ1-1; D is unresolved. The CDR3 covers 13 residues. Trimming stripped 5 bases from V and 1 base from J, with 8 bases between. Per germline, CDR1 MNHEY and CDR2 SMNVEV (reference sequence). CDR3 amino acids: CASSITWNTEAFF. In nucleotides, the CDR3 is TGTGCCAGCAGTATCACCTGGAACACTGAAGCTTTCTTT.

This clonotype was seen a few times. The chain carries TRBV6-1 and TRBJ2-3; 7 nucleotides match TRBD2. V lost 6 bases to trimming and J lost 5 bases; unmatched junction nucleotides: 11. In germline, CDR1 is MNHNS, CDR2 SASEGT. CDR3 length: 15 amino acids. CDR3 region: CASSQQPLAVDTQYF. The CDR3 region has the DNA TGTGCCAGCAGCCAACAACCCCTAGCGGTAGATACGCAGTATTTT.

This clonotype was seen repeatedly, ten times or more. This chain connects TRBV9 to TRBJ1-2; D uncertain. This CDR3 is built from 13 residues. V was trimmed by 0 bases and J by 3 bases, leaving 6 bases between them. In germline, CDR1 is SGDLS, CDR2 YYNGEE. The CDR3 nucleotides are TGTGCCAGCAGCGTAGTAGATCACTATGGCTACACCTTC. Amino acid sequence: CASSVVDHYGYTF. Variable domain in full (rest from reference TRBV9 and TRBJ1-2): DSGVTQTPKHLITATGQRVTLRCSPRSGDLSVYWYQQSLDQGLQFLIQYYNGEERAKGNILERFSAQQFPDLHSELNLSSLELGDSALYFCASSVVDHYGYTFGSGTRLTVV.

This clonotype was counted at least ten times. The rearrangement links TRBV7-2 to TRBJ2-7; TRBD2 matches 13 bases. The V segment lost 5 bases and the J segment 5 bases; nucleotides outside the gene matches: 12. This CDR3 is 17 amino acids long. Germline V gene sequence: CDR1 SGHTA, CDR2 FQGNSA. CDR3 residues: CASSRRLAGGAGDEQYF. The DNA for the CDR3 is TGTGCCAGCAGCCGTCGACTAGCGGGGGGCGCGGGGGACGAGCAGTACTTC. The variable domain in full, with the rest retrieved from reference TRBV7-2 and TRBJ2-7, is GAGVSQSPSNKVTEKGKDVELRCDPISGHTALYWYRQSLGQGLEFLIYFQGNSAPDKSGLPSDRFSAERTGGSVSTLTIQRTQQEDSAVYLCASSRRLAGGAGDEQYFGPGTRLTVT.

The V and J genes are TRBV29-1 and TRBJ1-1; no clear D. Germline CDR1 reads SQVTM; CDR2 reads ANQGSEA. Trimming cost V 3 bases and J 0 bases, with 14 bases left between them. The length of the CDR3 is 15 residues. The CDR3 DNA follows: TGCAGCGTTGATACGGCCTCCTTTATGAACACTGAAGCTTTCTTT. This codes for CSVDTASFMNTEAFF.

The chain has TRBV7-2 and TRBJ2-7, with D uncertain. The V end lost 0 bases, the J end lost 4 bases, and 10 bases lay between the germline ends. The CDR3 runs 14 residues. The germline V gene encodes CDR1 SGHTA and CDR2 FQGNSA. The CDR3 sequence is CASSLAEILYEQYF. The CDR3 DNA is TGTGCCAGCAGCTTAGCTGAGATCCTATACGAGCAGTACTTC.

The chain couples TRBV20-1 to TRBJ2-1; D remains ambiguous. V dropped 5 bases and J dropped 0 bases, with 14 bases sitting between them. Germline-derived CDR1 and CDR2 are DFQATT and SNEGSKA (reference sequence). CDR3 length: 15 residues. CDR3 sequence (DNA): TGCAGTGCTCCTGAATACTTGAGCTCCTACAATGAGCAGTTCTTC. It codes for CSAPEYLSSYNEQFF.

This clonotype occurred many times. Written as DNA, the CDR3 is TGTGCCAGCAGCGCCTGGTTGGGGGGAGGGGGGGCCCTTGGGGATGAGCAGTTCTTC. Protein sequence: CASSAWLGGGGALGDEQFF. The chain joins TRBV11-2 to TRBJ2-1, with TRBD2 as a possible D gene (7 bases). This CDR3 is 19 amino acids long. V lost 5 bases to trimming and J lost 8 bases, with 31 bases between them. CDR1 is SGHAT and CDR2 is FQNNGV in the germline V gene.

There are many counts of this clonotype. The chain carries TRBV12-3 or TRBV12-4 and TRBJ1-2, with 7 bases lining up with TRBD1. V shed 6 bases and J 0 bases; nucleotides not matched to a gene: 7. The CDR3 spans 15 residues. CDR3 sequence reads: CASSPGGVSNYGYTF. CDR3 nucleotide sequence: TGTGCCAGCAGCCCAGGGGGGGTTTCTAACTATGGCTACACCTTC.